This T cell receptor (beta chain) was captured by sequencing in a study of cytomegalovirus exposure and HLA in healthy donors. Of note for this clone: The antigen is unknown.

CDR1 and CDR2 from the germline V gene are MNHNS and SASEGT. V was clipped by 7 bases and J by 0 bases, with 9 bases between them. The CDR3 contains 13 residues. Both 60 Vbeta primers and 13 Jbeta primers went into the PCR. Assay: immunoSEQ multiplex PCR; the TCRdb copy retains only in-frame clones and omits some. The sample has about 150,000 clones; approximately 80% are singletons. Study-level results: A later analysis by the authors found several of the most significant clusters apparently linked to common viral pathogens. The authors later found most CMV-associated TCR beta chains appeared HLA-restricted. TCR beta sequences numbering 15,000 to 20,000 were associated with HLA alleles at 0.05 false discovery rate in a later analysis. Whilst most TCR sequences proved rare, a subset of public TCRs occurred across many donors.

The sequencing sample was made of PBMCs. The V call is TRBV6-1, the J call TRBJ1-1, with D hard to call. The TCR sequence derives from a woman aged 40 to 50 in good health and CMV-seropositive. CDR3 sequence reads: CASKKELNTEAFF. In DNA, the CDR3 is TGTGCCAGCAAGAAGGAGCTGAACACTGAAGCTTTCTTT.